What follows are 9 T cell receptor beta chains derived from one specimen sequenced in a study of T-cell reconstitution after alpha-beta-depleted transplantation in children. Unique molecular identifiers were incorporated during preparation of the TCRbeta library. TCRdb fed the PCR reads into MiXCR, producing one record per CDR3 protein. The sample holds around 680,000 distinct CDR3 sequences, roughly 15% seen once. This sample comprised PBMCs from the stem cell graft donor, obtained from the stem cell graft. These receptor sequences come from a human donor who donated a stem cell graft to a child with acute myeloid leukemia.

The chain has TRBV28 and TRBJ1-2, with TRBD1 as a possible D gene (6 bases). Germline CDR1 MDHEN, CDR2 SYDVKM. The CDR3 loop spans 15 amino acids. Trimming removed 3 bases at V and 3 bases at J, with 14 bases between. CDR3 region: CASSFRSGHHYGYTF. The CDR3 nucleotides read TGTGCCAGCAGTTTCAGGTCGGGACACCACTATGGCTACACCTTC.

This clonotype was seen ten or more times. The chain uses TRBV4-2 and TRBJ2-3; no definite D call. V was clipped by 1 base and J by 0 bases, with 8 bases between them. Per germline, CDR1 LGHNA and CDR2 YNFKEQ. CDR3 length: 15 amino acids. The CDR3 DNA reads TGTGCCAGCAGCCAAGTCCAGGCTAGCACAGATACGCAGTATTTT. It specifies CASSQVQASTDTQYF.

V usage is TRBV5-1 and J usage is TRBJ1-4, with a possible D match to TRBD1 (5 bases). Per the germline V gene, CDR1 is SGHRS and CDR2 is YFSETQ. The CDR3 totals 14 residues. V was clipped by 4 bases and J by 4 bases, with 11 bases between them. CDR3 DNA: TGCGCCAGCAGCCTTGGGACGGATAATGAAAAACTGTTTTTT. Its protein product is CASSLGTDNEKLFF. Based on the CDR3 plus reference TRBV5-1 and TRBJ1-4, the full variable domain is KAGVTQTPRYLIKTRGQQVTLSCSPISGHRSVSWYQQTPGQGLQFLFEYFSETQRNKGNFPGRFSGRQFSNSRSEMNVSTLELGDSALYLCASSLGTDNEKLFFGSGTQLSVL.

The chain combines TRBV7-2 with TRBJ1-1; 7 bases match TRBD1. The CDR3 sequence is 16 residues long. CDR1 is SGHTA, CDR2 FQGNSA, per germline. With 1 base clipped from V and 0 bases from J, the junction kept 5 bases outside the gene matches. The CDR3 reads CASSLERTGVNTEAFF. CDR3 coding DNA: TGTGCCAGCAGCTTAGAGAGGACAGGCGTGAACACTGAAGCTTTCTTT.

This clonotype was recorded many times. The gene calls are TRBV4-3 and TRBJ2-6, with D uncertain. With 0 bases removed from V and 0 bases from J, the gap between germline ends came to 9 bases. CDR1 and CDR2 (germline): LGHNA, YSLEER. The CDR3 covers 17 residues. The CDR3 region is CASSQDGPGSGANVLTF. CDR3 DNA sequence: TGCGCCAGCAGCCAAGATGGGCCAGGCTCTGGGGCCAACGTCCTGACTTTC.

Written as DNA, the CDR3 is TGTGCCAGCAGACCCGGCGACAGGGGGCAAATAGGGGCTTTCTTT. It encodes CASRPGDRGQIGAFF. This rearrangement joins TRBV6-1 to TRBJ1-1, with 10 positions matching TRBD1. Germline assignment: CDR1 MNHNS and CDR2 SASEGT. CDR3 size: 15 residues. With 6 bases clipped from V and 11 bases from J, the junction kept 15 bases outside the gene matches.

J is TRBJ2-1 and V is TRBV5-1; TRBD2 aligns across 7 bases. Germline V lookup: CDR1 SGHRS, CDR2 YFSETQ. This CDR3 has 15 amino acids. V dropped 0 bases and J dropped 11; count of bases not matched to a gene: 11. Written as DNA, the CDR3 is TGCGCCAGCAGCTTGGCCTATGGGGAGCGGGGTAAGCAGTTCTTC. Protein product: CASSLAYGERGKQFF.

V gene TRBV4-3 combines with J gene TRBJ2-1; 8 bases are a match to TRBD2. Per germline, CDR1 LGHNA and CDR2 YSLEER. V gave up 4 bases and J gave up 7 bases; unmatched junction bases: 12. The CDR3 is 16 residues long. As DNA, the CDR3 is TGCGCCAGCAGCCCCAGGGACGGGGGGGGGAAAAATGAGCAGTTCTTC. Residues: CASSPRDGGGKNEQFF.

The V and J genes are TRBV7-3 and TRBJ2-1; 8 bases line up with TRBD1. Trimming removed 0 bases from V and 4 bases from J; junction bases left unmatched: 5. Germline CDR1 reads SGHTA; CDR2 reads FQGTGA. The length of the CDR3 is 16 residues. The CDR3 DNA sequence: TGTGCCAGCAGCTTAACCGCAGGGGGCCAGTACAATGAGCAGTTCTTC. It yields the protein CASSLTAGGQYNEQFF.